This section outlines one TCR beta chain sequence together with its context. Its antigen is as yet unknown. The record originates from a study of T cells in Graves' hyperthyroidism and ophthalmopathy. Findings and limits, study-wide: From stable hyperthyroidism, ophthalmopathy was separated by a 13 V-J model. The model predicted ophthalmopathy a median approximately 6.3 months before onset.

The germline V gene has CDR1 SGHTA and CDR2 FQGNSA. Trimming cost V 1 base and J 4 bases, with 10 bases left between them. This CDR3 has 14 amino acids. Amplification of TCR beta CDR3 regions used RNA as the template. The HTBI primer set served for first-round RT-PCR of the TCR CDR3. MiXCR, run by TCRdb on the multiplex PCR reads, gives a single entry per CDR3 protein. The sample lists approximately 600,000 distinct CDR3 sequences; approximately 15% were seen once. Clinical Activity Scores of at least 3, NOSPECS grades of at least 4 and durations under 3 months characterized ophthalmopathy patients. This rearrangement joins TRBV7-2 to TRBJ1-2; D uncertain. The receptor's source is a woman in her late teens or twenties with Graves' ophthalmopathy. The sequencing input was blood. The CDR3 reads CASSLVAGPYGYTF. As DNA, the CDR3 is TGTGCCAGCAGCTTAGTGGCAGGTCCCTATGGCTACACCTTC.